This paragraph covers one T cell receptor beta chain sequence. Its antigen remains unknown. These data belong to a study of cytomegalovirus exposure and HLA in healthy donors. Study observations and caveats: Prediction of most subjects' HLA-A and HLA-B alleles by TCR beta sequences was reportedly accurate. A missense variant in DCLRE1C was later tied to TCR beta V- and J-gene trimming. What a later analysis showed was that several of the most significant clusters appeared linked to common viral pathogens. Cytomegalovirus status was reportedly diagnosed by the classifier with high specificity and sensitivity.

V was pared by 6 bases and J by 2 bases, with 4 bases of the junction left unmatched. Germline V CDR1 and CDR2: MNHNS, SASEGT. This CDR3 spans 13 amino acids. Primers for the PCR totalled 60 Vbeta and 13 Jbeta. Produced via immunoSEQ multiplex PCR; TCRdb's table is partial and in-frame only. The table records 90,000 to 150,000 clones, around 84% of them present only once. The sample comprised PBMCs. This chain connects TRBV6-1 to TRBJ2-7; TRBD1 matches at 7 bases. The clonotype was recovered from a woman in her 30s in good health and CMV-seropositive. The DNA of the CDR3 is TGTGCCAGCAGCCGGGACAGCACCTACGAGCAGTACTTC. It is translated as CASSRDSTYEQYF.